This T cell receptor (beta chain) was retrieved from a study of T cells in tuberculosis. Study overall: Sequenced TCRs come from CD1B-GMM tetramer-binding T cells. Whole-study findings and limits: T cells binding CD1B-GMM tetramer weakly possibly escaped the sort.

Germline assignment: CDR1 MGHRA and CDR2 YSYEKL. This CDR3 comprises 16 residues. Trimming removed 0 bases from V and 4 bases from J; junction bases left unmatched: 5. Sorting used thawed, overnight-rested PBMC stained with anti-CD3, a viability dye and GMM-loaded CD1B tetramer. The CD1B tetramers carried C32 glucose monomycolate purified from Rhodococcus equi. Before cryopreservation, the sorted PBMC lost their CD14-expressing monocytes. TCRdb's table, derived via immunoSEQ multiplex PCR, lists solely in-frame clones and lacks some. The table shows about 88,000 clones, with approximately 91% occurring only once.

Input material: CD1b-GMM tetramer-negative cells sorted from PBMCs. The receptor comes from an adult woman with latent tuberculosis. The chain couples TRBV4-1 to TRBJ1-5, with TRBD1 identical over 8 bases. As DNA, the CDR3 is TGCGCCAGCAGCCAAGATCGGACAGGGCCAAATCAGCCCCAGCATTTT. It encodes CASSQDRTGPNQPQHF.